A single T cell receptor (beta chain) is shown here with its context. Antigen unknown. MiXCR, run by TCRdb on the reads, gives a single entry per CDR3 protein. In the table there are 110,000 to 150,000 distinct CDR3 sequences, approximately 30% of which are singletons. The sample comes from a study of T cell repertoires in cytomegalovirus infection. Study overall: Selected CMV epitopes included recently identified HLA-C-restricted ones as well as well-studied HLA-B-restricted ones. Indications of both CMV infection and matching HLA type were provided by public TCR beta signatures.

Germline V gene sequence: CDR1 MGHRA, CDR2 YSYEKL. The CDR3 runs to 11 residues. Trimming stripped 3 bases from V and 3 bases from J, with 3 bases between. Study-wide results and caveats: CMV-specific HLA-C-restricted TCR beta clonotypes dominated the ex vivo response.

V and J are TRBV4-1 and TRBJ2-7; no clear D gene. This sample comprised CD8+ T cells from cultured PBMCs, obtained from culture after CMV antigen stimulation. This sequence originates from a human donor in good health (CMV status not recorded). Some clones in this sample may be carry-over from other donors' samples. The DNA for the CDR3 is TGCGCCAGCAGCCACCTCTACGAGCAGTACTTC. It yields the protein CASSHLYEQYF.